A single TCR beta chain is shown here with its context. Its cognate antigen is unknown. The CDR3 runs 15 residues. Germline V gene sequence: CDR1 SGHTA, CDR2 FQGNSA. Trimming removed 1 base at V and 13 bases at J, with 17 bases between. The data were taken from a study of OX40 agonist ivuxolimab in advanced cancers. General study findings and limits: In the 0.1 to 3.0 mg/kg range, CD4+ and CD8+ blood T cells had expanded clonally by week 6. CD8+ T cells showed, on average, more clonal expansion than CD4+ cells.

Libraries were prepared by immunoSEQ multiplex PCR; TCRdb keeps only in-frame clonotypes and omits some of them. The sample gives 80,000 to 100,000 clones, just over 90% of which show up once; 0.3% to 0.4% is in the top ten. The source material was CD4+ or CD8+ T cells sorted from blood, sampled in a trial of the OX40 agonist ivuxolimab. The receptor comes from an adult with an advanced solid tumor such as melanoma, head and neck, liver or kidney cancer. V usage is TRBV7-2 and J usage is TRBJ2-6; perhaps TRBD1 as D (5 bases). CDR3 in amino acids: CASSLDVRRTQVLTF. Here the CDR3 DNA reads TGTGCCAGCAGCTTAGACGTGAGACGGACACAGGTCCTGACTTTC.